This T cell receptor (beta chain) came from a study of shared clonotypes between healthy human individuals. Study details: For every donor, three CD4 naive, three CD4 memory, two CD8 naive and one CD8 memory plates were used. Study results and limitations: Having only a few donors restricted how much genetic and exposure-history diversity was captured.

About this clone itself: Its antigen is not known.

Several immunoSEQ 96-well plates shared each subset's DNA, each plate a replicate. The table came from immunoSEQ multiplex PCR; TCRdb's copy has only in-frame clones and leaves some out. The repertoire has some 2,500,000 clones, 90% to 95% of them found once; the top ten carry 0.36%. V lost 6 bases and J lost 7, with 18 bases in between. The CDR3 spans 15 residues. Germline V lookup: CDR1 MNHEY, CDR2 SVGAGI. All donors were Caucasian adults living in Nashville, Tennessee. The genes are TRBV6-5 and TRBJ2-2; no definite D call. The sample was naive CD4+ T cells from PBMCs. Documented subset: CD45RA+ positively selected. The receptor was derived from a man between 18 and 35 years old in good health. Some clones in this sample may be carry-over from other donors' samples. CDR3 in amino acids: CASSPPAIGDGELFF. In DNA form, the CDR3 reads TGTGCCAGCAGCCCCCCCGCGATAGGTGACGGGGAGCTGTTTTTT.